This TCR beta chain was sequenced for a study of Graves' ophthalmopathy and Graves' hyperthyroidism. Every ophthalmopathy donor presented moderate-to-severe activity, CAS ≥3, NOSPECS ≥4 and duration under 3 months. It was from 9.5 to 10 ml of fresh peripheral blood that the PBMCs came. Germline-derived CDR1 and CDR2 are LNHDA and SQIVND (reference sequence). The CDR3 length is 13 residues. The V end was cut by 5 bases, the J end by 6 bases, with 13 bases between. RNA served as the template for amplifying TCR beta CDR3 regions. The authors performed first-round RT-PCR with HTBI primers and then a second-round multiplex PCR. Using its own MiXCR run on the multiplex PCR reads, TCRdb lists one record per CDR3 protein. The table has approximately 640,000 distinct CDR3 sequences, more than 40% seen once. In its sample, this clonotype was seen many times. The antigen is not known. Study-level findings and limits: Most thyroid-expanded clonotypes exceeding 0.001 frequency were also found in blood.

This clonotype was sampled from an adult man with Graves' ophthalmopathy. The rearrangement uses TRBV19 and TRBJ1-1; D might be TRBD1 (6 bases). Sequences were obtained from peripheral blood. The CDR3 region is CASSLQGGPEAFF. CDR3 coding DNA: TGTGCCAGTAGTCTACAGGGAGGGCCTGAAGCTTTCTTT.